The rows below give T cell receptor beta chains drawn from one sample of a study of follicular helper T cells after annual influenza vaccination. Data came from immunoSEQ multiplex PCR; TCRdb stores just in-frame clones and leaves some out. The data contain some 5,200 clones, around nine tenths of them singletons. The source material was CXCR5+ CD38- circulating T follicular helper cells from blood, sampled 7 days after influenza vaccination. The source is an adult who received the influenza vaccine. Each CDR3 is given with its conserved first and last residue. D genes are given only for firm matches. Rows give clone size only sometimes, using once, few, many, or a class for an expanded clone.

j_gene	abundance	d_gene	v_gene	CDR3aa	CDR3nt
TRBJ1-2	NA	NA	TRBV5-6	CASSLGSTINYGYTF	TGTGCCAGCAGCTTGGGTAGCACTATTAACTATGGCTACACCTTC
TRBJ2-3	NA	NA	TRBV7-6	CASSDPVGGGDTQYF	TGTGCCAGCAGCGACCCCGTCGGCGGTGGAGATACGCAGTATTTT
TRBJ1-1	NA	NA	TRBV30	CAWTPRVANTEAFF	TGTGCCTGGACCCCTCGGGTGGCGAACACTGAAGCTTTCTTT
TRBJ2-5	NA	NA	TRBV7-9	CATGGPGGTQYF	TGTGCCACAGGGGGACCCGGGGGGACCCAGTACTTC
TRBJ1-1	few	TRBD1	TRBV18	CASSPTDRVGGTEAFF	TGTGCCAGCTCACCTACCGACAGGGTCGGGGGCACTGAAGCTTTCTTT
TRBJ2-1	NA	TRBD2	TRBV7-9	CASSFSSGGNNEQFF	TGTGCCAGCAGCTTTTCTAGCGGGGGGAACAATGAGCAGTTCTTC
TRBJ1-1	NA	TRBD1	TRBV27	CASSLSTGQGARTEAFF	TGTGCCAGCAGTTTATCGACTGGACAGGGGGCGCGGACTGAAGCTTTCTTT
TRBJ1-5	NA	TRBD1	TRBV6-1	CATRQGAWSNQPQHF	TGTGCCACCCGACAGGGGGCTTGGAGCAATCAGCCCCAGCATTTT
TRBJ2-7	NA	NA	TRBV7-2	CASSNTMTDGEQYF	TGTGCCAGCAGCAATACGATGACAGACGGCGAGCAGTACTTC
TRBJ1-1	NA	TRBD1	TRBV29-1	CSVETGGITEAFF	TGCAGCGTTGAGACAGGGGGGATCACTGAAGCTTTCTTT
TRBJ2-5	NA	NA	TRBV6-4	CASSAETQYF	TGTGCCAGCAGTGCGGAGACCCAGTACTTC
TRBJ2-3	NA	TRBD1	TRBV28	CASSFLTGVPDTQYF	TGTGCCAGCAGTTTTTTGACAGGGGTACCAGATACGCAGTATTTT
TRBJ1-1	NA	NA	TRBV11-2	CASSLENSRTEAFF	TGTGCCAGCAGCTTAGAGAACTCGAGGACTGAAGCTTTCTTT
TRBJ2-3	NA	NA	TRBV5-1	CASSPPGGTDTQYF	TGCGCCAGCAGCCCCCCCGGGGGTACAGATACGCAGTATTTT
TRBJ2-5	NA	TRBD1	TRBV23-1	CASSQSNRGVNKYF	TGCGCCAGCAGTCAGTCTAACAGGGGGGTCAACAAGTACTTC
TRBJ1-2	NA	TRBD1	TRBV7-2	CASSARQGMNYGYTF	TGTGCCAGCAGCGCCCGACAGGGAATGAACTATGGCTACACCTTC